The clone carrying this T cell receptor (beta chain) was observed a single time. Its target is unknown. Random hexamers primed reverse transcription of roughly 0.5 to 1 ug RNA. The CDR3 of TCR beta was amplified by immunoSEQ multiplex PCR across 54 Vbeta and 13 Jbeta. TCRdb re-called the immunoSEQ multiplex PCR reads through MiXCR, storing one row per CDR3 protein. The sample has 330,000 or so distinct CDR3 sequences, approximately 85% seen once. The germline V and J ends were trimmed by 4 bases and 9 bases, with 22 bases remaining between them. Germline V gene sequence: CDR1 LNHDA, CDR2 SQIVND (reference sequence). This CDR3 comprises 16 residues. This sample is drawn from a study of CD8 T cells in Susac syndrome. CD8+ and CD4+ T cells circulating in blood were sequenced for TCR beta. Points from the study as a whole: The study conceded that relatively few individuals underwent its TCR sequencing and HLA analysis.

The source is a human donor with multiple sclerosis. J is TRBJ2-1 and V is TRBV19; a weak D match, TRBD2 (6 bases). The sequenced sample was CD8+ T cells from PBMCs. As DNA, the CDR3 is TGTGCCAGTAGTACACGGGGGACTCCTCGGTCACCTGAGCAGTTCTTC. Translating it yields CASSTRGTPRSPEQFF.